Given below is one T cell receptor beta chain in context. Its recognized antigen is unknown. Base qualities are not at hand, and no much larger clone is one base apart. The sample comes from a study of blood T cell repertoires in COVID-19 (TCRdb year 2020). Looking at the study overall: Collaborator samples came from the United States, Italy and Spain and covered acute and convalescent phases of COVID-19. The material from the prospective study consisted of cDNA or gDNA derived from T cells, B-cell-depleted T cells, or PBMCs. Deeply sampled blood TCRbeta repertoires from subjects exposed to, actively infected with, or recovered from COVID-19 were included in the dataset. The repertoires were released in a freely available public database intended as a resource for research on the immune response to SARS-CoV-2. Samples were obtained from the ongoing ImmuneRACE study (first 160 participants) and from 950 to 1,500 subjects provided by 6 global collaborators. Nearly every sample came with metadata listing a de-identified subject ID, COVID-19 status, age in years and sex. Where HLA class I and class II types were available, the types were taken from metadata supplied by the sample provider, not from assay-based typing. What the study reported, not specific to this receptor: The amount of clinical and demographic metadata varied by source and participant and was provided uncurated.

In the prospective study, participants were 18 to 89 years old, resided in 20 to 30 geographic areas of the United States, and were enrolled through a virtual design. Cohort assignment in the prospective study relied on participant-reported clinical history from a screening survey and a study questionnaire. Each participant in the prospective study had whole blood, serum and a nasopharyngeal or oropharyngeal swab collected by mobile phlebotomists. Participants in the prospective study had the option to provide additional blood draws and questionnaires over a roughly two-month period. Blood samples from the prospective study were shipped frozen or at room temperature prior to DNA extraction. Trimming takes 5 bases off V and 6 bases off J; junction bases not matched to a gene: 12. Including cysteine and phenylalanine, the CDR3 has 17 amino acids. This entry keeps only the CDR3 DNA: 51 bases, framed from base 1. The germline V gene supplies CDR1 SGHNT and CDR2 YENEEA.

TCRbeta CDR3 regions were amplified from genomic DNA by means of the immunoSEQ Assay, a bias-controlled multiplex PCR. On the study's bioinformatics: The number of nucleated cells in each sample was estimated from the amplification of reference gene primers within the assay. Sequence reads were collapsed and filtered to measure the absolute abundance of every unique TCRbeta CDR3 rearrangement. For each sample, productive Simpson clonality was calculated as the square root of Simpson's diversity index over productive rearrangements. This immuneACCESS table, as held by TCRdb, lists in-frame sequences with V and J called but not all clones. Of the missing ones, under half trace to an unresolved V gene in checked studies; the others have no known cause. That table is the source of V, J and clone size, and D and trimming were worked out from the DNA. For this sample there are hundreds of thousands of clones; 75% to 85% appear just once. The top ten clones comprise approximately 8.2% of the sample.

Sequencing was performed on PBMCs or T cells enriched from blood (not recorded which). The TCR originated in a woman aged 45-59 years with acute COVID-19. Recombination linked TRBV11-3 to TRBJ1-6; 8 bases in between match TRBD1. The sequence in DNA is TGTGCCAGCAGCACGCGCAGGGGGCTCTCACGTAATTCACCCCTCCACTTT. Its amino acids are CASSTRRGLSRNSPLHF.